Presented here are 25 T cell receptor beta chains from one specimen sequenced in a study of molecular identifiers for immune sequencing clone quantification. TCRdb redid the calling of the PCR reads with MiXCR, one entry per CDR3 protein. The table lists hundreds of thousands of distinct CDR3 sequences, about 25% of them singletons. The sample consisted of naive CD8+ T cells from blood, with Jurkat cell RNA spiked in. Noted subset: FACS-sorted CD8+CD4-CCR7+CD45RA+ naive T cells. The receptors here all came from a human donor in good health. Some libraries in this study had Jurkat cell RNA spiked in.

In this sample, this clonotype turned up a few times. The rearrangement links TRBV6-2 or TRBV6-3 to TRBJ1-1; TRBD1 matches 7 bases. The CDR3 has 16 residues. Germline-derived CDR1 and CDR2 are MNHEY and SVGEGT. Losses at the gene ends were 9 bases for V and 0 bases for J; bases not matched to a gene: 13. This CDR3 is CASTGALLKMNTEAFF. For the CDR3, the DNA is TGTGCCAGTACAGGGGCACTGCTAAAAATGAACACTGAAGCTTTCTTT.

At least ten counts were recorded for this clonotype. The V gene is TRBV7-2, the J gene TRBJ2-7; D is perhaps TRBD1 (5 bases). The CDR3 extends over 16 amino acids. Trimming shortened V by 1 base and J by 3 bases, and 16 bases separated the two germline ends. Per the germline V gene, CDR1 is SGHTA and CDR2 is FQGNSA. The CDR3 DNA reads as TGTGCCAGCAGCTTAGGTAGTACAGGTAGATACTACGAGCAGTACTTC. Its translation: CASSLGSTGRYYEQYF.

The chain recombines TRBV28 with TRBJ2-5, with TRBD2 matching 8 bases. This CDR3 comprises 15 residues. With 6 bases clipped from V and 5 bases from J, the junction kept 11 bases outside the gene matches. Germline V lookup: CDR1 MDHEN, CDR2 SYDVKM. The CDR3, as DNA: TGTGCCAGCAGACCGGGGAGCGGGAGCTGGGAGACCCAGTACTTC. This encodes CASRPGSGSWETQYF. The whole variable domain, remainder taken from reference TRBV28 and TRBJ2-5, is DVKVTQSSRYLVKRTGEKVFLECVQDMDHENMFWYRQDPGLGLRLIYFSYDVKMKEKGDIPEGYSVSREKKERFSLILESASTNQTSMYLCASRPGSGSWETQYFGPGTRLLVL.

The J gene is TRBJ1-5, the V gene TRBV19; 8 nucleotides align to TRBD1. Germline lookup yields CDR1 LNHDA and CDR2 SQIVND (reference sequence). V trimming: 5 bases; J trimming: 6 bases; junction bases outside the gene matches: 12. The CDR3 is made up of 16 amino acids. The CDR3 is CASSAEVRQGFQPQHF. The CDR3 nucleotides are TGTGCCAGTAGTGCGGAGGTGAGACAGGGGTTTCAGCCCCAGCATTTT.

The DNA for the CDR3 is TGCGCCAGCAGCCAAGATTATTCGAACACTGAAGCTTTCTTT. Amino acid sequence: CASSQDYSNTEAFF. The chain uses TRBV4-1 and TRBJ1-1; D remains ambiguous. V gave up 0 bases and J gave up 1 base, with 6 bases separating them. In germline, CDR1 is MGHRA, CDR2 YSYEKL. The CDR3 spans 14 residues.

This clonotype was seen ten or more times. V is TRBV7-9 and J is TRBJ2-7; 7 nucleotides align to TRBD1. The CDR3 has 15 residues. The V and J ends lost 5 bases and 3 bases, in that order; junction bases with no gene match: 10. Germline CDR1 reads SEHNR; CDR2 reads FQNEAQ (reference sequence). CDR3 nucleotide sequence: TGTGCCAGCAGCGCCCCCGGGACAGCTTACTACGAGCAGTACTTC. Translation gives CASSAPGTAYYEQYF.

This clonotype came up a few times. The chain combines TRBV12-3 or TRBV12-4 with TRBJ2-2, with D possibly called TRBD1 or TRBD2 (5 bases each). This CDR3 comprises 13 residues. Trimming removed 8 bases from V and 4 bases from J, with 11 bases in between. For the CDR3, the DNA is TGTGCCAGCCCCAGGGAGCCCACCGGGGAGCTGTTTTTT. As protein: CASPREPTGELFF.

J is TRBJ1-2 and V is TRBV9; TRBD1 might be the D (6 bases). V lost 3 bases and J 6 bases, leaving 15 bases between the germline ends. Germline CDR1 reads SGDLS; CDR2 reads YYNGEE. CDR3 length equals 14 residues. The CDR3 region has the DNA TGTGCCAGCAGCGCACACAGGGAAGCAAATGGCTACACCTTC. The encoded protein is CASSAHREANGYTF.

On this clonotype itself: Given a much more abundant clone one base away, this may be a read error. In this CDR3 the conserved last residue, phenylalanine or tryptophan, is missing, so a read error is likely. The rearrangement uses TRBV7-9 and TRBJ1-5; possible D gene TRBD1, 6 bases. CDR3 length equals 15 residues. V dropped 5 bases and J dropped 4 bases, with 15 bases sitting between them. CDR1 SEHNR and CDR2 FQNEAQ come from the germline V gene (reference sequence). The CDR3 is CASSTNRDINQPQHI. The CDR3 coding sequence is TGTGCCAGCAGCACTAACCGGGACATAAATCAGCCCCAGCATATT.

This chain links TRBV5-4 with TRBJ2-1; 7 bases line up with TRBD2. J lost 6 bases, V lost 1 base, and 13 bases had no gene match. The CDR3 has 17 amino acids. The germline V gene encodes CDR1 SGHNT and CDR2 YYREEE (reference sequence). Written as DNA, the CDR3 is TGTGCCAGCAGCTTGAGCCCGGCCAGCGGGATCGGCAATGAGCAGTTCTTC. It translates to CASSLSPASGIGNEQFF.

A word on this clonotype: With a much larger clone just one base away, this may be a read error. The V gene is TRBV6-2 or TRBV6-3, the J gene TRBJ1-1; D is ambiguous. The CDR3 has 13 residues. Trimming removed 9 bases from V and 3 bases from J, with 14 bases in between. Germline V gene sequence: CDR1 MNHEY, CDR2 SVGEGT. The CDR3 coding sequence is TGTGCCAGTGCTGGACTTCAGTACACTGAAGCTTTCTTT. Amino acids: CASAGLQYTEAFF.

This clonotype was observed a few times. CDR3 nucleotide sequence: TGTGCCAGTAGCGACACCTTGAACACTGAAGCTTTCTTT. Translating it yields CASSDTLNTEAFF. V gene TRBV19 combines with J gene TRBJ1-1, with D unresolved. V was trimmed by 6 bases and J by 0 bases, leaving 8 bases between them. The germline V gene encodes CDR1 LNHDA and CDR2 SQIVND (reference sequence). The length of the CDR3 is 13 residues.

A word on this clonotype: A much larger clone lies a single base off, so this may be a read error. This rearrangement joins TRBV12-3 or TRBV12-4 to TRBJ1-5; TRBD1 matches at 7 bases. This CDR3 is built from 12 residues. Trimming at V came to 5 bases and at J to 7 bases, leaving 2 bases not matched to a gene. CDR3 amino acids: CASSDRAQPQHF. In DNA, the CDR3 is TGTGCCAGCAGTGACAGGGCCCAGCCCCAGCATTTT.

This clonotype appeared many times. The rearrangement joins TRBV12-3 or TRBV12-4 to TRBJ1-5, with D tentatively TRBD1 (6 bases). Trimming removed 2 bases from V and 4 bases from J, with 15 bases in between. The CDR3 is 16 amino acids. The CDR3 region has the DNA TGTGCCAGCAGTTTAATTGGCGAGGGGGGAAATCAGCCCCAGCATTTT. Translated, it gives CASSLIGEGGNQPQHF.

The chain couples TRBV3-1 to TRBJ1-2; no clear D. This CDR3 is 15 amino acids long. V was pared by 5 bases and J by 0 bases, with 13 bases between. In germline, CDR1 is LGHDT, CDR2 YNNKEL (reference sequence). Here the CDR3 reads CASSTHMVANYGYTF. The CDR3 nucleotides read TGTGCCAGCAGCACCCACATGGTTGCTAACTATGGCTACACCTTC.

CDR3 protein: CSAPTVSYEQYF. For the CDR3, the DNA is TGCAGTGCTCCGACGGTCTCCTACGAGCAGTACTTC. The rearrangement joins TRBV20-1 to TRBJ2-7; no definite D call. The germline V gene encodes CDR1 DFQATT and CDR2 SNEGSKA (reference sequence). V was pared by 5 bases and J by 0 bases, with 8 bases between. There are 12 residues in the CDR3.

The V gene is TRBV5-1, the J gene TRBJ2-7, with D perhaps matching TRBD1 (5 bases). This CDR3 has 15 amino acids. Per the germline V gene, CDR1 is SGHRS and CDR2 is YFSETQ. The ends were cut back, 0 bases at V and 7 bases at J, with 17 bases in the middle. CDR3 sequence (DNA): TGCGCCAGCAGCTTGGGTGCTCAGGGAATTAGAGAGCAGTACTTC. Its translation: CASSLGAQGIREQYF.

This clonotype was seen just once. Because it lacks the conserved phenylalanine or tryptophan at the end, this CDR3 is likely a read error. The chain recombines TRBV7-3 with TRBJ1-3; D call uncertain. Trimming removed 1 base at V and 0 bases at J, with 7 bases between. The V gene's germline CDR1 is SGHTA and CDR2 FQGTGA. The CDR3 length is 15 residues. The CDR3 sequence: CASSLNGVSGNTIYL. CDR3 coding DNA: TGTGCCAGCAGCTTAAACGGCGTCTCTGGAAACACCATATATCTT.

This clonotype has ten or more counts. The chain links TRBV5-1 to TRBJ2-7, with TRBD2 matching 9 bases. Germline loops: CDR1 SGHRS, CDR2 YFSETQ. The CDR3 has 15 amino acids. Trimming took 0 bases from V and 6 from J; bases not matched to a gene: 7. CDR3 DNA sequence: TGCGCCAGCAGCTTGGGGTCGGGACTAGCTTCCGAGCAGTACTTC. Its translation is CASSLGSGLASEQYF.

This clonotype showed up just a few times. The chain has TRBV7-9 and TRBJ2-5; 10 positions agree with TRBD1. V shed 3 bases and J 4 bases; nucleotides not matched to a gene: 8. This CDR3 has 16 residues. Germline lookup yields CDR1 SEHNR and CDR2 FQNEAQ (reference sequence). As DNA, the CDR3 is TGTGCCAGCAGCTTGGACGACAGGGGGCAGGGAGAGACCCAGTACTTC. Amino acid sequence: CASSLDDRGQGETQYF.

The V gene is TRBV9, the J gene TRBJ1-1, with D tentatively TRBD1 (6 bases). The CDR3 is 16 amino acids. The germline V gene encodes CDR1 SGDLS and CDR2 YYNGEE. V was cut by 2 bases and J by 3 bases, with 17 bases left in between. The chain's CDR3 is CASSVREGVVDTEAFF. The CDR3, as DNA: TGTGCCAGCAGCGTTAGGGAGGGGGTAGTGGACACTGAAGCTTTCTTT.

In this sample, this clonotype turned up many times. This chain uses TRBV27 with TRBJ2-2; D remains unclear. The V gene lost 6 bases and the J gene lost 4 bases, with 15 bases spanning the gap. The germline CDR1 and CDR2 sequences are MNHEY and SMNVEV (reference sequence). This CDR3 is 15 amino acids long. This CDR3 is CASREGIVGTGELFF. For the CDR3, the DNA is TGTGCCAGCAGGGAAGGGATAGTGGGCACCGGGGAGCTGTTTTTT.

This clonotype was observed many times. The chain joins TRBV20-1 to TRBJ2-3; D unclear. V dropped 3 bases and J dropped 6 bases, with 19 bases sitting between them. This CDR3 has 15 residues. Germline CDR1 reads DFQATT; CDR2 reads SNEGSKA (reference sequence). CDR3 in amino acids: CSASPSESDWDTQYF. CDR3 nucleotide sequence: TGCAGTGCTAGCCCCTCTGAATCCGATTGGGATACGCAGTATTTT.

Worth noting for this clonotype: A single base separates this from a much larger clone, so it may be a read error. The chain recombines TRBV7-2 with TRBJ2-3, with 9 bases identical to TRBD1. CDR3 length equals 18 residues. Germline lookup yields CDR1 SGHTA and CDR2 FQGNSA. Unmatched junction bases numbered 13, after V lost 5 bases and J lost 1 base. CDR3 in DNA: TGTGCCAGCAGCACGACGGGACAGGGTCCCGTCGGCACAGATACGCAGTATTTT. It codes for CASSTTGQGPVGTDTQYF.

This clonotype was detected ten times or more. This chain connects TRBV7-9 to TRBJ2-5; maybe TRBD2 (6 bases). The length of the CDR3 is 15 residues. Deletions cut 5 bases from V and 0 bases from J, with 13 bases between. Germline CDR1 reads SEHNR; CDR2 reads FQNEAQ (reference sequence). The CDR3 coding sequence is TGTGCCAGCAGCCCGGAGGGTCCCCACCAAGAGACCCAGTACTTC. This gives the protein CASSPEGPHQETQYF.